This TCR beta chain was captured in a study of OX40 agonist ivuxolimab in advanced cancers. A note on the overall study: Ivuxolimab was an agonistic, fully human IgG2 monoclonal antibody directed against OX40 (CD134), a costimulatory receptor. Intravenous ivuxolimab was administered to patients every 2 weeks at six dose levels: 0.01, 0.1, 0.3, 1.5, 3 and 10 mg/kg. Among the roughly 50 dose-escalation patients, about 20 had hepatocellular carcinoma, roughly 15 melanoma, 9 renal cell carcinoma and 9 head and neck cancer. In the dose-escalation cohort, roughly 80% of patients were male, and the mean age was around 60 years, with a range of 23 to 79. Prior anti-PD-1, anti-PD-L1 or anti-CTLA-4 therapy was permitted, and checkpoint inhibitors had been received by under 50% of dose-escalation patients. Partial responses occurred in three dose-escalation patients: two with cutaneous melanoma and one with hepatocellular carcinoma. The purpose of peripheral TCRbeta sequencing was to test whether ivuxolimab changed TCR sequence diversity and led to clonal T-cell expansion. The monotherapy dose-escalation portion (N ≈ 50 patients) of the phase I ivuxolimab trial is reported in the paper.

Comment on this clone: The target of this receptor is not known. It has no much larger one-base neighbor in the sample; base qualities were not kept.

The trial excluded patients who had a history of autoimmune disease or who were on systemic immunosuppression. Peripheral blood for TCR sequencing was collected from all dose cohorts at baseline, on cycle 4 day 1, and on cycle 7 day 1. The samples were taken from a phase I, first-in-human, multicenter, open-label dose-escalation trial of ivuxolimab. The trial enrolled adults with locally advanced or metastatic head and neck squamous cell, hepatocellular, melanoma or renal cell carcinoma. Before TCR sequencing, CD4+ T cells and CD8+ T cells from peripheral blood were sorted into separate populations. Genomic DNA was extracted from sorted cells for sequencing of the TCRbeta CDR3 region. The immunoSEQ Assay was used for sequencing of TCRbeta CDR3 regions. Drawn from immuneACCESS, this table holds only the in-frame rearrangements with V and J called that TCRdb kept. Clones are partly lost; checked studies trace under half to an unresolved V gene and leave the rest unexplained. The sample profile shows 65,000 to 70,000 clones; roughly 87% of them were found once. Around 2.9% of the sample is held by the ten biggest clonotypes.

The CDR3 measures 14 amino acids from cysteine to phenylalanine. Only the CDR3 region is kept as DNA, spanning 42 bases read in frame from base 1. V loses 4 bases at its end and J loses 6 bases; junction bases beyond the gene matches: 6. For CDR1 and CDR2, the germline V gene lists MNHEY and SVGAGI. Broad study findings and their caveats: Low levels of normalized T-cell clonal expansion were also shown by some nonresponding patients. After ivuxolimab, expanded clones were on average more numerous among CD8+ T cells than among CD4+ T cells. At doses of 0.1 to 3.0 mg/kg, clonal expansion of both CD4+ and CD8+ T cells in blood was seen between baseline and week 6. In the 0.1-3.0 mg/kg groups, partial responders had among the lowest normalized peripheral clonal expansion, particularly in CD8+ T cells. Which antigens the clonally expanded peripheral T cells were specific for was not determined.

This receptor chain uses TRBV6-5 and TRBJ2-7; the junction holds 10 bases that match TRBD2. This TCR was sampled from an adult with an advanced solid tumor such as melanoma, head and neck, liver or kidney cancer. Here the sequenced sample was CD4+ or CD8+ T cells sorted from blood, taken in a trial of the OX40 agonist ivuxolimab. The CDR3 protein is CASSSTSGASEQYF. The DNA sequence reads TGTGCCAGCAGTTCCACTAGCGGGGCCTCCGAGCAGTACTTC.